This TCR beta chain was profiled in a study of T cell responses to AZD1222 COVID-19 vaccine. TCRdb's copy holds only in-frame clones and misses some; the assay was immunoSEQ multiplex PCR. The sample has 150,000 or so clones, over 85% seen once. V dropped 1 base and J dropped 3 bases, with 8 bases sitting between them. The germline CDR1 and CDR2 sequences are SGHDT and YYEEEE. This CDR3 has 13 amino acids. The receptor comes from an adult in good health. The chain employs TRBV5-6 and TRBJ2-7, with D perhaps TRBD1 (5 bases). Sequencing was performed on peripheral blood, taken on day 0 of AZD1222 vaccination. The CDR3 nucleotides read TGTGCCAGCAGCTTGTCAGGGATCTACGAGCAGTACTTC. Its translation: CASSLSGIYEQYF.